The next 21 T cell receptor beta chains were all read from a single sample in a study of shared clonotypes between healthy human individuals. The naive CD8 population came from CD45RO-negative cells selected for CCR7, without terminally differentiated effector memory CD45RA+ cells. Profiled with immunoSEQ multiplex PCR; TCRdb holds only in-frame clones, not every one. The sample lists 650,000 to 800,000 clones, about 90% occurring once. Sequences were obtained from naive CD8+ T cells sorted from blood. These receptors all stem from a man under 40 in good health.

The CDR3 DNA is TGTGCCAGTAGTATAGAGAGTCGAACGACCTTCTACGAGCAGTACTTC. Residues: CASSIESRTTFYEQYF. The rearrangement links TRBV19 to TRBJ2-7; D not resolved. Germline lookup yields CDR1 LNHDA and CDR2 SQIVND (reference sequence). The CDR3 sequence is 16 residues long. V was clipped by 0 bases and J by 3 bases, with 15 bases between them.

This rearrangement joins TRBV11-3 to TRBJ2-1; D is unclear. The CDR3 runs 13 residues. V lost 4 bases, J lost 5 bases, and 9 bases lay in between. Looked up from germline, CDR1 is SGHNT and CDR2 is YENEEA. CDR3 amino acids: CASSSRTDNEQFF. CDR3 bases: TGTGCCAGCAGCTCCCGGACGGACAATGAGCAGTTCTTC.

The CDR3 here is CASSSDIANTGELFF. CDR3 DNA sequence: TGTGCCAGCAGCTCGGACATCGCGAACACCGGGGAGCTGTTTTTT. This chain links TRBV11-2 with TRBJ2-2; D is possibly TRBD1 (5 bases). This CDR3 contains 15 residues. Per the germline V gene, CDR1 is SGHAT and CDR2 is FQNNGV. The V gene lost 4 bases and the J gene lost 0 bases, with 9 bases spanning the gap.

As regards this clone: Other DNA sequences in this sample translate to the same CDR3. The chain links TRBV27 to TRBJ2-7, with 16 positions matching TRBD2. The V segment lost 2 bases and the J segment 2 bases; nucleotides outside the gene matches: 9. This CDR3 region has 19 residues. Per germline, CDR1 MNHEY and CDR2 SMNVEV (reference sequence). CDR3: CASSLRLPGLAGGPYEQYF. The CDR3 region has the DNA TGTGCCAGCAGTTTAAGGCTCCCGGGACTAGCGGGAGGGCCCTACGAGCAGTACTTC.

This clone was seen just once. The conserved final phenylalanine or tryptophan is absent from the CDR3, which likely points to a read error. The limits of the CDR3 on the DNA are not certain, so only TCRdb's listed CDR3 is given. This rearrangement joins TRBV20-1 to TRBJ2-7; the tabulated D call, TRBD1, remains unverified against the DNA. Germline CDR1 reads DFQATT; CDR2 reads SNEGSKA (reference sequence). The CDR3 has 11 amino acids, counting both end residues. CDR3 region: CSARRDREFFY.

The chain recombines TRBV19 with TRBJ2-1; D may be TRBD2 (6 bases). This CDR3 spans 17 amino acids. CDR1 and CDR2 from the germline V gene are LNHDA and SQIVND (reference sequence). V was trimmed by 1 base and J by 1 base, leaving 14 bases between them. The CDR3 DNA reads TGTGCCAGTAGTATAGCGTCGGGAGAGAGGTCCTACAATGAGCAGTTCTTC. Its protein is CASSIASGERSYNEQFF.

This clone has a single count. The chain combines TRBV28 with TRBJ2-3; D perhaps matches TRBD2 (5 bases). Germline V lookup: CDR1 MDHEN, CDR2 SYDVKM. CDR3 size: 16 residues. Trimming left V 3 bases short and J 2 bases short, with 15 bases between. CDR3 in amino acids: CASSFPVTMTTDTQYF. The DNA of the CDR3 is TGTGCCAGCAGTTTTCCTGTGACTATGACCACAGATACGCAGTATTTT.

V usage is TRBV7-8 and J usage is TRBJ2-7; 7 bases match TRBD2. V trimming: 2 bases; J trimming: 4 bases; junction bases outside the gene matches: 8. The CDR3 consists of 15 residues. Germline loops: CDR1 SGHVS, CDR2 FQNEAQ. The CDR3 protein is CASSLMAGDRYEQYF. The CDR3, as DNA: TGTGCCAGCAGCTTAATGGCGGGAGATAGGTACGAGCAGTACTTC.

The chain is built from TRBV5-6 and TRBJ1-1; weak D call: TRBD1 (5 bases). Looked up from germline, CDR1 is SGHDT and CDR2 is YYEEEE. The V gene lost 3 bases and the J gene lost 11 bases, with 17 bases spanning the gap. The CDR3 has 13 residues. The CDR3 nucleotides are TGTGCCAGCAGCTGGGAATCCGAAGGGGAGGCTTTCTTT. The encoded protein is CASSWESEGEAFF. The full variable domain, in which reference TRBV5-6 and TRBJ1-1 provide the parts outside the CDR3, is DAGVTQSPTHLIKTRGQQVTLRCSPKSGHDTVSWYQQALGQGPQFIFQYYEEEERQRGNFPDRFSGHQFPNYSSELNVNALLLGDSALYLCASSWESEGEAFFGQGTRLTVV.

The CDR3 loop reads CASSLKAPIAGPSYEQYF. CDR3 DNA sequence: TGTGCCAGCAGCTTAAAAGCGCCGATAGCGGGACCATCCTACGAGCAGTACTTC. The rearrangement uses TRBV7-2 and TRBJ2-7, with 8 bases aligning to TRBD2. Germline V gene lookup returns CDR1 SGHTA and CDR2 FQGNSA. V dropped 2 bases and J dropped 1; count of bases not matched to a gene: 13. This CDR3 spans 18 amino acids.

V is TRBV14 and J is TRBJ2-4, with D maybe TRBD2 (5 bases). Per germline, CDR1 SGHDN and CDR2 FVKESK. Trimming stripped 1 base from V and 2 bases from J, with 12 bases between. This CDR3 region has 16 residues. The CDR3 nucleotides are TGTGCCAGCAGCCAAGGTCTAGCCACAACCAAAAACATTCAGTACTTC. Its translation is CASSQGLATTKNIQYF.

The chain couples TRBV27 to TRBJ2-7, with 12 bases lining up with TRBD2. The CDR3 length is 18 residues. Trimming took 5 bases from V and 1 from J; bases not matched to a gene: 12. Germline CDR1 is MNHEY and CDR2 is SMNVEV (reference sequence). CDR3 protein: CASSPSLLAGGPSYEQYF. Written as DNA, the CDR3 is TGTGCCAGCAGTCCCTCCCTCCTAGCGGGAGGGCCGTCCTACGAGCAGTACTTC.

The V gene is TRBV10-3, the J gene TRBJ2-7, with D perhaps TRBD1 or TRBD2 (5 bases each). Germline CDR1 and CDR2: ENHRY and SYGVKD. The length of the CDR3 is 13 residues. Trimming cost V 9 bases and J 1 base, with 13 bases left between them. CDR3 sequence: CAIVGAESYEQYF. The CDR3 bases are TGTGCCATAGTCGGGGCAGAGTCCTACGAGCAGTACTTC.

With regard to this clone: Other DNA sequences in the same sample also yield this CDR3. The V gene is TRBV27, the J gene TRBJ2-7; TRBD2 matches 9 bases. Germline V CDR1 and CDR2: MNHEY, SMNVEV (reference sequence). This CDR3 spans 14 amino acids. The junction had 6 bases not matched to a gene; V was cut back by 8 bases and J by 1 base. The CDR3 DNA reads TGTGCCAGCCGACCGGGACTAGCTTCCTACGAGCAGTACTTC. This sequence encodes CASRPGLASYEQYF.

The V gene is TRBV6-5, the J gene TRBJ2-3, with D maybe TRBD1 (6 bases). The CDR3 sequence is 12 residues long. Trimming shortened V by 4 bases and J by 6 bases, and 8 bases separated the two germline ends. Germline V gene data show CDR1 as MNHEY and CDR2 as SVGAGI. The chain's CDR3 is CASSSQGDTQYF. CDR3 DNA: TGTGCCAGCAGTTCACAGGGTGATACGCAGTATTTT.

The gene calls are TRBV6-5 and TRBJ1-2; tentative D call: TRBD1 (6 bases). Per germline, CDR1 MNHEY and CDR2 SVGAGI. Deletions cut 9 bases from V and 7 bases from J, with 24 bases between. The CDR3 is 15 amino acids. CDR3 nucleotide sequence: TGTGCCAGTTCCGCTGAAACAGGGTTGGTAGGTGGCTACACCTTC. Its protein is CASSAETGLVGGYTF.

The chain employs TRBV6-6 and TRBJ2-1; D remains ambiguous. Trimming stripped 4 bases from V and 1 base from J, with 8 bases between. From germline, CDR1 is MNHNY and CDR2 SVGAGI (reference sequence). This CDR3 spans 14 amino acids. For the CDR3, the DNA is TGTGCCAGCAGTTCAGCGATGTCCTACAATGAGCAGTTCTTC. Translating it yields CASSSAMSYNEQFF.

The rearrangement uses TRBV7-8 and TRBJ1-1; D is perhaps TRBD1 (5 bases). Germline CDR1 is SGHVS and CDR2 is FQNEAQ. This CDR3 has 14 residues. Trimming cost V 5 bases and J 0 bases, with 10 bases left between them. The CDR3 DNA follows: TGTGCCAGCAGCCCAACAGGAATGAACACTGAAGCTTTCTTT. Its protein product is CASSPTGMNTEAFF.

Of note for this clone: Other nucleotide sequences in the sample specify the same CDR3. The chain links TRBV27 to TRBJ2-1, with TRBD2 matching over 8 bases. With 4 bases clipped from V and 2 bases from J, the junction kept 1 base outside the gene matches. Germline V CDR1 and CDR2: MNHEY, SMNVEV (reference sequence). The CDR3 runs to 14 residues. The CDR3 protein is CASSSGGPYNEQFF. In DNA, the CDR3 is TGTGCCAGCAGTTCGGGGGGGCCCTACAATGAGCAGTTCTTC.

The rearrangement uses TRBV11-2 and TRBJ2-3; 9 bases are shared with TRBD2. The CDR3 is made up of 17 amino acids. V shed 0 bases, J shed 6 bases, and the junction held 10 bases outside the gene matches. Germline loops: CDR1 SGHAT, CDR2 FQNNGV. In DNA form, the CDR3 reads TGTGCCAGCAGCTTAGATGGCCTAGCGGGGTTGGGGGATACGCAGTATTTT. Amino acids: CASSLDGLAGLGDTQYF.

With regard to this clone: The identical CDR3 is also encoded by other nucleotide sequences in the sample. J is TRBJ2-3 and V is TRBV7-9, with no clear D. Germline CDR1 SEHNR, CDR2 FQNEAQ (reference sequence). This CDR3 is 12 amino acids long. The V gene lost 3 bases and the J gene lost 3 bases, with 4 bases spanning the gap. DNA for the CDR3: TGTGCCAGCAGCTTGGGAACAGATACGCAGTATTTT. This codes for CASSLGTDTQYF.